Included here is one T cell receptor (beta chain) sequence, with context. Its antigen is not known. These data come from a study of cytomegalovirus exposure and HLA in healthy donors. PCR was performed using 60 Vbeta and 13 Jbeta primers. Sequenced by immunoSEQ multiplex PCR; TCRdb stores in-frame clones only, minus some. This table holds approximately 150,000 clones. The CDR3 consists of 16 residues. V dropped 2 bases and J dropped 6 bases, with 18 bases sitting between them. The germline gives CDR1 SEHNR, CDR2 FQNEAQ (reference sequence). Study conclusions and caveats: The CMV antigen specificity of a few CMV-associated chains was confirmed through in vitro analysis. A later analysis linked a missense DCLRE1C variant to TCR beta V- and J-gene trimming.

This clonotype originated in a male donor in good health and CMV-seronegative. This chain joins TRBV7-9 and TRBJ2-3, with D possibly matching TRBD2 (5 bases). Source material: PBMCs. The CDR3: CASSLRVPGRGDTQYF. The CDR3 DNA reads TGTGCCAGCAGCTTACGGGTTCCGGGCCGAGGGGATACGCAGTATTTT.